This T cell receptor (beta chain) was profiled in a study of OX40 agonist ivuxolimab in advanced cancers. Across the whole study: Participants could have had prior anti-PD-1, anti-PD-L1 or anti-CTLA-4 therapy, and about 37% had some.

Trimming removed 3 bases from V and 0 bases from J, with 12 bases in between. Germline lookup yields CDR1 LNHDA and CDR2 SQIVND (reference sequence). The CDR3 length is 16 residues. Measured with immunoSEQ multiplex PCR; TCRdb has only the in-frame clones, and not every one. Among tens of thousands of clones listed, around four fifths were seen once. This sequence originates from an adult with an advanced solid tumor such as melanoma, head and neck, liver or kidney cancer. The V gene is TRBV19, the J gene TRBJ2-1, with D possibly TRBD1 on 6 matching bases. The specimen was CD4+ or CD8+ T cells sorted from blood, collected in a trial of the OX40 agonist ivuxolimab. CDR3 nucleotide sequence: TGTGCCAGTAGTATGGTTGGACAGCCCTCCTACAATGAGCAGTTCTTC. Its protein is CASSMVGQPSYNEQFF.